The entry below describes one T cell receptor beta chain. This entry comes from a study of T cell changes during pregnancy in multiple sclerosis. The CDR3 is 17 residues long. The germline V gene has CDR1 SGDLS and CDR2 YYNGEE. V trimming: 3 bases; J trimming: 1 base; junction bases outside the gene matches: 5. Profiled with immunoSEQ multiplex PCR; TCRdb holds only in-frame clones, not every one. The data hold some 11,000 clones, with about 85% observed a single time. This receptor was obtained from a female donor in good health, enrolled as a control in a pregnancy study. The sample was CD8+ T cells from peripheral blood mononuclear cells, taken in the second trimester of pregnancy. The V call is TRBV9, the J call TRBJ2-3; 13 positions agree with TRBD2. CDR3 in DNA: TGTGCCAGCAGCGACCCGACTAGCGGGGGGCGCACAGATACGCAGTATTTT. Translating gives CASSDPTSGGRTDTQYF.